The rows below give T cell receptor beta chains drawn from one sample of a study of blood T cell repertoires in COVID-19. Assay: immunoSEQ multiplex PCR; the TCRdb copy retains only in-frame clones and omits some. Of hundreds of thousands of clones listed, roughly 85% are singletons. Material for sequencing was PBMCs or T cells enriched from blood (not recorded which). These receptors were obtained from a woman aged 45-65 years with acute COVID-19. CDR3s include the opening cysteine and the closing phenylalanine or tryptophan.

CASSLGTGLSLVSPLHF	TRBV28	TRBJ1-6
CASSVSRRDEQYF	TRBV9	TRBJ2-7
CASSEGQRQPQHF	TRBV2	TRBJ1-5
CASSLVSLGQGKEKLFF	TRBV7-2	TRBJ1-4
CSAAPDRVGNTIYF	TRBV29-1	TRBJ1-3
CASSLGSGEGIEQFF	TRBV5-4	TRBJ2-1
CASSQSRRRRITIYF	TRBV11-3	TRBJ1-3
CASSQVSGNPGNTIYF	TRBV4-3	TRBJ1-3
CASSQDAMASGGRGELFF	TRBV4-1	TRBJ2-2
CASSQTSGGAYNEQFF	TRBV18	TRBJ2-1
CASRRAEKLFF	TRBV6-4	TRBJ1-4
CASSRLALYEQYF	TRBV6-2/TRBV6-3	TRBJ2-7
CATRSAGDPYEQYF	TRBV15	TRBJ2-7
CASSPQAGGTSNQPQHF	TRBV7-2	TRBJ1-5
CASSLLEGPREQYF	TRBV27	TRBJ2-7
CASRQGQGSTEAFF	TRBV5-1	TRBJ1-1
CASSVGGPRHNSPLHF	TRBV9	TRBJ1-6
CASSDNRVSSGNTIYF	TRBV5-6	TRBJ1-3
CASSLLRSSAKGTEAFF	TRBV5-1	TRBJ1-1
CASSLTGGANYGYTF	TRBV7-2	TRBJ1-2
CASSDSSGGADTQYF	TRBV6-4	TRBJ2-3
CASSLRTGPQYSNQPQHF	TRBV5-6	TRBJ1-5
CASSLLAGPYEQYF	TRBV11-2	TRBJ2-7
CASSMGGFTEAFF	TRBV19	TRBJ1-1
CASSVAVAVNEQFF	TRBV9	TRBJ2-1
CASRGAVGANVLTF	TRBV5-1	TRBJ2-6
CASARTSGHNEQFF	TRBV18	TRBJ2-1
CASSTGQGPLDEKLFF	TRBV5-1	TRBJ1-4
CASSERQGNTEAFF	TRBV6-1	TRBJ1-1
CASSLTVEGYTGELFF	TRBV5-1	TRBJ2-2
CASSQVHLSGASYGYTF	TRBV4-3	TRBJ1-2
CATGTGHYGYTF	TRBV11-1	TRBJ1-2
CASWGDGYTNYGYTF	TRBV27	TRBJ1-2
CASSQLEGSGYGYTF	TRBV4-3	TRBJ1-2
CASSHDRAKENTIYF	TRBV7-2	TRBJ1-3
CASSAPHAGGRNEQFF	TRBV9	TRBJ2-1
CASSQKANTEAFF	TRBV3-1/TRBV3-2	TRBJ1-1
CASITGRPRGGNQPQHF	TRBV21-1	TRBJ1-5
CASSTTGASGNTIYF	TRBV5-4	TRBJ1-3
CASSQGQGGIYGYTF	TRBV4-3	TRBJ1-2
CASSQAGQGVGGYTF	TRBV4-1	TRBJ1-2
CASKMTGASESPLHF	TRBV27	TRBJ1-6
CASSAELAGGIQETQYF	TRBV9	TRBJ2-5
CASSYPSTGLSTDTQYF	TRBV6-2/TRBV6-3	TRBJ2-3
CASTVGQGTDTQYF	TRBV2	TRBJ2-3
CASSSMGQGVGQPQHF	TRBV7-2	TRBJ1-5
CASSSGPLAQGRNQPQHF	TRBV5-1	TRBJ1-5
CASTKDKGTWTYEQYF	TRBV21-1	TRBJ2-7
CASSSDRTGQPQHF	TRBV7-2	TRBJ1-5
CASSISGMREAFF	TRBV19	TRBJ1-1
CASSEFPTGTGDSPLHF	TRBV25-1	TRBJ1-6
CASSLPGGTATNEKLFF	TRBV28	TRBJ1-4
CASSLVGGSVWAEKLFF	TRBV7-8	TRBJ1-4
CASSLGGGESYNEQFF	TRBV11-2	TRBJ2-1
CASSEARGGDGYTF	TRBV2	TRBJ1-2
CASSYSSGSNQPQHF	TRBV6-5	TRBJ1-5
CASSQDRVQPQHF	TRBV3-1/TRBV3-2	TRBJ1-5
CASSQDPRAAGPAGELFF	TRBV3-1/TRBV3-2	TRBJ2-2
CAWRELSYTF	TRBV30	TRBJ1-2
CASSAVKNIQYF	TRBV25-1	TRBJ2-4